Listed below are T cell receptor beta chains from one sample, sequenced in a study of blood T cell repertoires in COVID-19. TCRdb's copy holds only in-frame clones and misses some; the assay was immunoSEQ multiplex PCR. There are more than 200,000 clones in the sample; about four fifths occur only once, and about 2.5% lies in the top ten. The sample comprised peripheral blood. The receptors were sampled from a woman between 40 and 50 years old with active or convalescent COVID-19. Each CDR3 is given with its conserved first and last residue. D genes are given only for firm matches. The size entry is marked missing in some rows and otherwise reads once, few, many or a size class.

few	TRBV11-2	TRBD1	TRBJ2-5	CASSGGTGLLQETQYF	TGTGCCAGCAGCGGGGGGACAGGCCTACTCCAAGAGACCCAGTACTTC
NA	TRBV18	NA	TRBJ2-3	CASSPPGGTKDTQYF	TGTGCCAGCTCACCACCGGGAGGGACAAAAGATACGCAGTATTTT
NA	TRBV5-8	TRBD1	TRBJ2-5	CASSSGDRGFQETQYF	TGTGCCAGCAGCTCGGGAGACAGGGGTTTCCAAGAGACCCAGTACTTC
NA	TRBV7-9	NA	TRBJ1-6	CASSFSQGSSPLHF	TGTGCCAGCAGCTTTAGCCAGGGGTCTTCACCCCTCCACTTT
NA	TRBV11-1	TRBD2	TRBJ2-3	CASSGLGPSSTDTQYF	TGTGCCAGCAGCGGACTAGGACCTTCTAGCACAGATACGCAGTATTTT
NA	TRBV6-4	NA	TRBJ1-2	CASSPGVYGYTF	TGTGCCAGCAGTCCAGGGGTCTATGGCTACACCTTC
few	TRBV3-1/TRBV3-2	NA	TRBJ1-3	CASSHGQGVGISGNTIYF	TGTGCCAGCAGCCACGGGCAGGGTGTGGGGATTTCTGGAAACACCATATATTTT
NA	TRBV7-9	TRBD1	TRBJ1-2	CASSLLDRLSLGYTF	TGTGCCAGCAGCTTACTGGACAGGCTTTCTTTGGGCTACACCTTC
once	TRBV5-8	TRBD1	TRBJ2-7	CASSFKQGESYEQYF	TGTGCCAGCAGCTTCAAACAGGGGGAATCCTACGAGCAGTACTTC
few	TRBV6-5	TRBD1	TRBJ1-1	CASSPDRGWSEAFF	TGTGCCAGCAGCCCGGACAGGGGTTGGTCTGAAGCTTTCTTT
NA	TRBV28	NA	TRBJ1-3	CASSLPPGSGNTIYF	TGTGCCAGCAGTTTACCGCCAGGCTCTGGAAACACCATATATTTT
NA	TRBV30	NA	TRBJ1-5	CAWSVGRGGYQPQHF	TGTGCCTGGAGTGTGGGCAGGGGTGGCTATCAGCCCCAGCATTTT
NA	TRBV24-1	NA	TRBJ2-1	CATSDLDTDNEQFF	TGTGCCACCAGTGATTTAGACACGGACAATGAGCAGTTCTTC
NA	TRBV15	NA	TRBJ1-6	CATSRDRPAALHF	TGTGCCACCAGCAGAGATAGACCCGCGGCCCTCCACTTT
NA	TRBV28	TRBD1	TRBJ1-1	CASSLLGTGAAEAFF	TGTGCCAGCAGTTTATTAGGGACAGGGGCCGCTGAAGCTTTCTTT
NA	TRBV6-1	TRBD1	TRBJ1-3	CASSVTGTGGRSGNTIYF	TGTGCCAGCAGTGTTACCGGGACAGGGGGCCGCTCTGGAAACACCATATATTTT
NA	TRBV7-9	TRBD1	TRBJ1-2	CASSYAGTGIGYTF	TGTGCCAGCAGCTACGCCGGGACAGGGATTGGCTACACCTTC
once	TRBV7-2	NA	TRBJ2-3	CASSPPGQRITQYF	TGTGCCAGCAGCCCCCCCGGACAGAGAATAACGCAGTATTTT
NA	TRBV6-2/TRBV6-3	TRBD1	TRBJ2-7	CASSYADRGVYEQYF	TGTGCCAGCAGTTACGCGGACAGGGGTGTCTACGAGCAGTACTTC
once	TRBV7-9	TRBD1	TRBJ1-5	CASSRWTGSKRQPQHF	TGTGCCAGCAGCCGTTGGACAGGGTCAAAGCGTCAGCCCCAGCATTTT
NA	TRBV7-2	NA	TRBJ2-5	CASSVAGAETQYF	TGTGCCAGCAGCGTCGCGGGCGCTGAGACCCAGTACTTC
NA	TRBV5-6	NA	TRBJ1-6	CASSLAATPSNSPLHF	TGTGCCAGCAGCTTGGCAGCGACCCCATCAAATTCACCCCTCCACTTT
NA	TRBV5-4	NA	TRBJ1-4	CASSPGQNEKLFF	TGTGCCAGCAGCCCAGGGCAGAATGAAAAACTGTTTTTT
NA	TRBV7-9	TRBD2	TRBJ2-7	CASSLPLAGGTYEQYF	TGTGCCAGCAGCCTCCCTCTAGCGGGGGGTACCTACGAGCAGTACTTC
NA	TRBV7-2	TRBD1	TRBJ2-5	CASSGSTGQETQYF	TGTGCCAGCAGCGGGTCGACAGGGCAGGAGACCCAGTACTTC
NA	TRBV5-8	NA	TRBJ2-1	CASSLETYSKSYNEQFF	TGTGCCAGCAGCTTGGAGACATACTCTAAAAGTTACAATGAGCAGTTCTTC
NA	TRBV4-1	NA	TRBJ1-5	CASSQAGVGNQPQHF	TGCGCCAGCAGCCAAGCAGGGGTTGGGAATCAGCCCCAGCATTTT